The next 5 T cell receptor beta chains were all read from a single sample in a study of human T cells and chemical hapten exposure. TCRdb re-called the RACE reads through MiXCR, storing one row per CDR3 protein. The table includes some 89,000 distinct CDR3 sequences, roughly a quarter detected once. Indicated time point: patch test 3, about 24 weeks after DPC sensitization. Noted treatment: therapeutic diphenylcyclopropenone sensitization with weekly scalp DPC. The starting material was whole blood, obtained in connection with sensitization to the hapten diphenylcyclopropenone (DPC). These receptor sequences come from a man aged 35 to 55 with alopecia areata. Some clones in this sample may be carry-over from other donors' samples.

This chain uses TRBV7-3 with TRBJ2-1; the D call may be TRBD1 or TRBD2 (6 bases each). This CDR3 comprises 14 residues. The V end was cut by 0 bases, the J end by 4 bases, with 7 bases between. Germline values: CDR1 SGHTA, CDR2 FQGTGA. CDR3 sequence reads: CASSLTGGYNEQFF. The CDR3 nucleotides are TGTGCCAGCAGCTTAACAGGGGGGTACAATGAGCAGTTCTTC. The complete variable domain, with remaining parts taken from reference TRBV7-3 and TRBJ2-1, reads GAGVSQTPSNKVTEKGKYVELRCDPISGHTALYWYRQSLGQGPEFLIYFQGTGAADDSGLPNDRFFAVRPEGSVSTLKIQRTERGDSAVYLCASSLTGGYNEQFFGPGTRLTVL.

V usage is TRBV20-1 and J usage is TRBJ2-3; the match to TRBD2 covers 10 bases. V lost 2 bases to trimming and J lost 3 bases; unmatched junction nucleotides: 8. CDR1 is DFQATT, CDR2 SNEGSKA, per germline (reference sequence). The CDR3 contains 16 residues. Here the CDR3 reads CSARSTLAGRTDTQYF. CDR3 nucleotides: TGCAGTGCTAGATCCACACTAGCGGGGCGGACAGATACGCAGTATTTT.

This clonotype was seen a handful of times. The CDR3 sequence is CSARARRGNSPLHF. CDR3 sequence (DNA): TGCAGTGCTAGAGCTCGCAGGGGGAATTCACCCCTCCACTTT. The chain carries TRBV20-1 and TRBJ1-6, with 7 positions matching TRBD1. After removal of 1 base from V and 7 bases from J, the junction contained 4 bases not matched to a gene. This CDR3 has 14 amino acids. Germline CDR1 is DFQATT and CDR2 is SNEGSKA (reference sequence).

This chain uses TRBV5-5 with TRBJ2-5, with a tentative D call TRBD2 (6 bases). The V end was cut by 6 bases, the J end by 5 bases, with 17 bases between. From germline, CDR1 is SGHKS and CDR2 YYEKEE (reference sequence). This CDR3 region has 14 residues. The CDR3 reads CASTVRAGGETQYF. In DNA, the CDR3 is TGTGCCAGCACTGTGAGGGCCGGGGGTGAGACCCAGTACTTC.

This clonotype was counted between two and nine times. This chain connects TRBV12-3 or TRBV12-4 to TRBJ2-3; a weak D match, TRBD2 (5 bases). Trimming shortened V by 3 bases and J by 3 bases, and 10 bases separated the two germline ends. CDR3 length: 14 amino acids. This CDR3 is CASSFMRRTDTQYF. The CDR3 nucleotides are TGTGCCAGCAGTTTTATGAGGAGGACAGATACGCAGTATTTT.